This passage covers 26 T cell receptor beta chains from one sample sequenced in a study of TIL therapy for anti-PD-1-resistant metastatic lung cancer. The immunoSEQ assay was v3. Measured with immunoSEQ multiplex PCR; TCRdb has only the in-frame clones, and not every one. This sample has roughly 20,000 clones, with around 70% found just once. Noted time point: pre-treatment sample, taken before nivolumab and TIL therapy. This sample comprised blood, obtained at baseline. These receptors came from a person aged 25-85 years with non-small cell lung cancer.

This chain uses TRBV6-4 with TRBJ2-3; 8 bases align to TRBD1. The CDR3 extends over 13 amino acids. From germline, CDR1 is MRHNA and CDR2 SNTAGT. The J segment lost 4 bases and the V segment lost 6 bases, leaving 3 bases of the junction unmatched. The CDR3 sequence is CASSGQGSDTQYF. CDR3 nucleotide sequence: TGTGCCAGCAGCGGACAGGGATCAGATACGCAGTATTTT.

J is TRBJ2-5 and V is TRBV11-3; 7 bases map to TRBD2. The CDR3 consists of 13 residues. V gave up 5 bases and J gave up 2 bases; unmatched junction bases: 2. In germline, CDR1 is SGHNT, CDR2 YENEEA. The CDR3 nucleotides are TGTGCCAGCAGCCGGGGACTACAAGAGACCCAGTACTTC. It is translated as CASSRGLQETQYF.

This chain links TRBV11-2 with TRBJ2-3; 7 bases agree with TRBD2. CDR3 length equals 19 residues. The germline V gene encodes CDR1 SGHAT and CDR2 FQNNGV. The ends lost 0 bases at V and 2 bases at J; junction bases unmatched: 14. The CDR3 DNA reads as TGTGCCAGCAGCTTAGATCACCGGGAGGCCTCCTATTTCACAGATACGCAGTATTTT. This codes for CASSLDHREASYFTDTQYF.

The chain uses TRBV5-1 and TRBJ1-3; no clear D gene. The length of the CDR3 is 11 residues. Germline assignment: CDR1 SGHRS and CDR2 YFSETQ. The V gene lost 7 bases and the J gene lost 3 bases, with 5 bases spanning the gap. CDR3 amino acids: CASSDGNTIYF. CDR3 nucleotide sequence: TGCGCCAGCTCGGATGGAAACACCATATATTTT.

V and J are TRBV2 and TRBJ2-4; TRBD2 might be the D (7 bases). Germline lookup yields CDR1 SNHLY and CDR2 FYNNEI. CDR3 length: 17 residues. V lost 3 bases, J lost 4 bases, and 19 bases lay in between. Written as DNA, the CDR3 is TGTGCCAGCAGTGATGTGAGGGGGAGGGCGTCGAAAAACATTCAGTACTTC. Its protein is CASSDVRGRASKNIQYF.

This chain's CDR3 is CASSLVSGTYNEQFF. In nucleotides, the CDR3 is TGCGCCAGCAGCTTGGTTAGCGGGACCTACAATGAGCAGTTCTTC. The gene calls are TRBV5-1 and TRBJ2-1, with TRBD2 matching over 8 bases. The germline V gene has CDR1 SGHRS and CDR2 YFSETQ. V lost 0 bases to trimming and J lost 2 bases; unmatched junction nucleotides: 1. The CDR3 is 15 residues long.

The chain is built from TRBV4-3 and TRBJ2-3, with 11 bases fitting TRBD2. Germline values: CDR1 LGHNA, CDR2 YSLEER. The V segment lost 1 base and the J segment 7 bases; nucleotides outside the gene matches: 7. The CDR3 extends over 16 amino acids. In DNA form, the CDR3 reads TGCGCCAGCAGCCAAGGTTTTAGCGGGGGGGTATATACGCAGTATTTT. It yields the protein CASSQGFSGGVYTQYF.

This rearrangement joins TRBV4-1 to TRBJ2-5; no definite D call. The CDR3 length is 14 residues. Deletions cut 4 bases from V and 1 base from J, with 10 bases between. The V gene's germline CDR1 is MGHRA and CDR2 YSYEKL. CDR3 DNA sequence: TGCGCCAGCAGCCTCCAGAGTACCCAAGAGACCCAGTACTTC. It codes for CASSLQSTQETQYF.

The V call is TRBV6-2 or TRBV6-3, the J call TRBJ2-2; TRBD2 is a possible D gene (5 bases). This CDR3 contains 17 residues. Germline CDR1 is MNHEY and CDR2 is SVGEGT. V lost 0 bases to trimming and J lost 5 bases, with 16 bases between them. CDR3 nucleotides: TGTGCCAGCAGTTACTCTGCGAGGGCTCCGGGAACCGGGGAGCTGTTTTTT. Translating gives CASSYSARAPGTGELFF.

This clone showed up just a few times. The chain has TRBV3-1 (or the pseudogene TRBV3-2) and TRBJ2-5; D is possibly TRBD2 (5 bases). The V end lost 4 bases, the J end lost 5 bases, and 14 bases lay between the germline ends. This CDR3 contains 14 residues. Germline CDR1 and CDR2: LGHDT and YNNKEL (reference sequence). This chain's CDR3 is CASSPPGRFETQYF. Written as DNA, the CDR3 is TGTGCCAGCAGCCCCCCGGGAAGGTTCGAGACCCAGTACTTC.

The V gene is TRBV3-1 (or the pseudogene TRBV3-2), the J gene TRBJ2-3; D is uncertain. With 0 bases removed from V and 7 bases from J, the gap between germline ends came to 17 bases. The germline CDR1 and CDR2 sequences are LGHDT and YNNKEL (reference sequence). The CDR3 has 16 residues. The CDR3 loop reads CASSQEIGTTLHTQYF. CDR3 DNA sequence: TGTGCCAGCAGCCAAGAGATTGGTACGACACTACATACGCAGTATTTT.

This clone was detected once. The CDR3 protein is CASSALEGTYGYTF. The CDR3 nucleotides are TGTGCCAGCAGTGCCTTAGAAGGCACATATGGCTACACCTTC. The chain combines TRBV2 with TRBJ1-2; D call uncertain. Trimming stripped 4 bases from V and 5 bases from J, with 14 bases between. CDR1 SNHLY and CDR2 FYNNEI come from the germline V gene. There are 14 residues in the CDR3. Full variable domain (remainder filled in from reference TRBV2 and TRBJ1-2): EPEVTQTPSHQVTQMGQEVILRCVPISNHLYFYWYRQILGQKVEFLVSFYNNEISEKSEIFDDQFSVERPDGSNFTLKIRSTKLEDSAMYFCASSALEGTYGYTFGSGTRLTVV.

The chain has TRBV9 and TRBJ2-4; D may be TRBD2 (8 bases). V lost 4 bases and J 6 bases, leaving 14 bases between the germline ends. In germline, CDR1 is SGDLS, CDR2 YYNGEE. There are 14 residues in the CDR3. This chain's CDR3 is CASSPGRGRNIQYF. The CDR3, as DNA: TGTGCCAGCAGCCCCGGGAGGGGGCGAAACATTCAGTACTTC.

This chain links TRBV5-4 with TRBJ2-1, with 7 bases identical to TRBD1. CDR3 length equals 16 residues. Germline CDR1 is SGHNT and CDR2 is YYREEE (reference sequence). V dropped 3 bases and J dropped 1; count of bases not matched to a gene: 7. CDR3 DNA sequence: TGTGCCAGCAGCTCCGCCAGGGGGAGATCCTACAATGAGCAGTTCTTC. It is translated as CASSSARGRSYNEQFF.

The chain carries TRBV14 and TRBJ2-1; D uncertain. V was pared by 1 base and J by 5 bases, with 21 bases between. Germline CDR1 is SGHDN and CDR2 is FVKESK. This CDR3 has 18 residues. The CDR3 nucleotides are TGTGCCAGCAGCCAAGTCAGCAGTGACTTGTCCCTCGACAATGAGCAGTTCTTC. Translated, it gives CASSQVSSDLSLDNEQFF.

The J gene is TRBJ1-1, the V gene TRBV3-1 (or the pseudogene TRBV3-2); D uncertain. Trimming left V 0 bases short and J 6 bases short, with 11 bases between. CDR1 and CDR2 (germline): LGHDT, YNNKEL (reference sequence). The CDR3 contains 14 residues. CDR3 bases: TGTGCCAGCAGCCAAGAGCTGACGGGCCCTGAAGCTTTCTTT. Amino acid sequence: CASSQELTGPEAFF.

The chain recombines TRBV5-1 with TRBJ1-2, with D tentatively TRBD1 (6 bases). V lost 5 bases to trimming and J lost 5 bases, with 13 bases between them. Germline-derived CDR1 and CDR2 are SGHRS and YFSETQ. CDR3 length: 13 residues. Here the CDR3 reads CASSFDRSYGYTF. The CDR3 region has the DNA TGCGCCAGCAGTTTTGACAGGTCTTATGGCTACACCTTC.

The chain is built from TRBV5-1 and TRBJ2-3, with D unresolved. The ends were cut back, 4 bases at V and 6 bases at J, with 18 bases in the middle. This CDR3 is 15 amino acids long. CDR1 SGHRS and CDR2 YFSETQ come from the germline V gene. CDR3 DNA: TGCGCCAGCAGCACGTATAGGGTATCTACCGATACGCAGTATTTT. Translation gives CASSTYRVSTDTQYF.

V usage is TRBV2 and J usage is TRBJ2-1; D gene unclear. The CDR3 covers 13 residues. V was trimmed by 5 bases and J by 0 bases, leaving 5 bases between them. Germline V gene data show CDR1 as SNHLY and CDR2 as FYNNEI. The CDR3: CASSRSSYNEQFF. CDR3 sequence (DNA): TGTGCCAGCAGTCGTAGCTCCTACAATGAGCAGTTCTTC.

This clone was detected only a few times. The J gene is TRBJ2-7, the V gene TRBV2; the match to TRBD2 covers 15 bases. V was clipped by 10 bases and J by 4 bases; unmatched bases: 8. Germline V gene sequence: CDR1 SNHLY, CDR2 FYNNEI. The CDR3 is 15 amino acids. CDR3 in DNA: TGTGCCATGCTTACCGGGACTAGCGGGAGGTACGAGCAGTACTTC. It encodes CAMLTGTSGRYEQYF.

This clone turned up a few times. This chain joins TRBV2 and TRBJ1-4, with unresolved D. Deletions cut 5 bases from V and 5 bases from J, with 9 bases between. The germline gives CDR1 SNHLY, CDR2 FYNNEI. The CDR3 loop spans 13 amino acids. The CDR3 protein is CASSRRENEKLFF. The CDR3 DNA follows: TGTGCCAGCAGTCGACGGGAAAATGAAAAACTGTTTTTT.

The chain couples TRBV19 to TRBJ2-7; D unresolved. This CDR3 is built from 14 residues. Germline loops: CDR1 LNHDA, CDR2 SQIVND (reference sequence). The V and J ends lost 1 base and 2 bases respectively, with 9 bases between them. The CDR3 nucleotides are TGTGCCAGTAGTATAGCAAGCGCAACCTACGAGCAGTACTTC. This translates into CASSIASATYEQYF.

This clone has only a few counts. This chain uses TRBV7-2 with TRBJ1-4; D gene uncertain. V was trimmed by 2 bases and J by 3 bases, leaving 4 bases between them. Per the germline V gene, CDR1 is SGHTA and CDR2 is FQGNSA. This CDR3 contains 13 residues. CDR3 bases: TGTGCCAGCAGCTTACGGGCTAATGAAAAACTGTTTTTT. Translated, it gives CASSLRANEKLFF.

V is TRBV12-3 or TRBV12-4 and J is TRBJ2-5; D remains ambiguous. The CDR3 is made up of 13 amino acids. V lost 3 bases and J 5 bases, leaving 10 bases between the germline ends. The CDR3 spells CASSFRPTETQYF. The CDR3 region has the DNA TGTGCCAGCAGTTTCCGGCCCACGGAGACCCAGTACTTC.

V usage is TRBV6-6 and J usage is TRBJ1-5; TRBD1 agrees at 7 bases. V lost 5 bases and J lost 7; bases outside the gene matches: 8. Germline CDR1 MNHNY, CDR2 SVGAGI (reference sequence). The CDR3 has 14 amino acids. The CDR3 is CASSIQGMDQPQHF. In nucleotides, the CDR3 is TGTGCCAGCAGTATACAGGGGATGGACCAGCCCCAGCATTTT.

CDR3 loop: CASGQGAGVGLINEQFF. The CDR3 DNA follows: TGCGCCAGCGGCCAAGGAGCGGGAGTCGGATTAATCAATGAGCAGTTCTTC. The V and J genes are TRBV5-1 and TRBJ2-1; 8 positions agree with TRBD2. The V gene end was trimmed by 7 bases and the J gene end by 6 bases; junction bases not matched to a gene: 18. Germline CDR1 is SGHRS and CDR2 is YFSETQ. CDR3 length equals 17 residues.